These 24 T cell receptor beta chains originate from one sample sequenced in a study of blood T cells in healthy people across ages. Using a J-beta primer mix together with a sample-barcoded 5' primer, a second PCR was run for about 6 to 11 cycles. Each CDR3 protein is one row after TCRdb ran MiXCR on the 5' RACE reads. The sample includes nearly 800,000 distinct CDR3 sequences, approximately 53% of them seen just once. The sequencing input was blood. The receptors here all came from a man aged 35-49 years in good health.

This chain connects TRBV28 to TRBJ2-7; 11 nucleotides match TRBD2. Germline-derived CDR1 and CDR2 are MDHEN and SYDVKM. Losses at the gene ends were 4 bases for V and 0 bases for J; bases not matched to a gene: 5. This CDR3 is built from 16 residues. The CDR3 protein is CASSSILAGASYEQYF. In DNA form, the CDR3 reads TGTGCCAGCAGTTCCATACTAGCGGGAGCCTCCTACGAGCAGTACTTC.

The chain employs TRBV12-3 or TRBV12-4 and TRBJ2-1, with TRBD1 as a possible D gene (7 bases). Deletions cut 5 bases from V and 8 bases from J, with 19 bases between. This CDR3 is built from 15 residues. CDR3 sequence: CASSRQGGMAHEQFF. CDR3 nucleotides: TGTGCCAGCAGTAGACAGGGAGGTATGGCGCATGAGCAGTTCTTC.

The V and J genes are TRBV7-9 and TRBJ2-1, with no clear D. The CDR3 runs 12 residues. Germline assignment: CDR1 SEHNR and CDR2 FQNEAQ (reference sequence). V gave up 1 base and J gave up 13 bases, with 11 bases separating them. Here the CDR3 reads CASSLDPLTQFF. In nucleotides, the CDR3 is TGTGCCAGCAGCTTAGACCCGCTCACTCAGTTCTTC.

This chain links TRBV6-2 or TRBV6-3 with TRBJ2-7, with 11 positions matching TRBD2. The CDR3 consists of 15 residues. V was clipped by 8 bases and J by 0 bases; unmatched bases: 6. Per the germline V gene, CDR1 is MNHEY and CDR2 is SVGEGT. The CDR3 is CASRGLAETSYEQYF. CDR3 DNA: TGTGCCAGCCGGGGACTAGCGGAAACCTCCTACGAGCAGTACTTC.

This chain uses TRBV29-1 with TRBJ2-1; D may be TRBD1 or TRBD2 (6 bases each). Trimming removed 6 bases at V and 7 bases at J, with 16 bases between. CDR1 and CDR2 (germline): SQVTM, ANQGSEA. The CDR3 is made up of 13 amino acids. The CDR3 spells CSVAVGGKNEQFF. In nucleotides, the CDR3 is TGCAGCGTGGCCGTCGGGGGCAAAAATGAGCAGTTCTTC.

V is TRBV9 and J is TRBJ1-2; maybe TRBD1 (6 bases). V was trimmed by 0 bases and J by 4 bases, leaving 13 bases between them. CDR1 is SGDLS and CDR2 is YYNGEE in the germline V gene. The CDR3 spans 15 residues. CDR3 sequence (DNA): TGTGCCAGCAGCGTAGAAAAAGGCAGGGGCTATGGCTACACCTTC. It yields the protein CASSVEKGRGYGYTF.

The rearrangement joins TRBV20-1 to TRBJ2-1; TRBD2 matches 9 bases. This CDR3 has 19 amino acids. The germline CDR1 and CDR2 sequences are DFQATT and SNEGSKA (reference sequence). The trim removed 1 base at V and 10 bases at J, leaving 23 bases unmatched. As DNA, the CDR3 is TGCAGTGCTAGAGTCTACGAGATACGTGCGGCGGGAGGGGGACGGGAGCAGTTCTTC. Its protein is CSARVYEIRAAGGGREQFF.

The table lists this clonotype with a few counts. J is TRBJ2-1 and V is TRBV12-3 or TRBV12-4; TRBD1 matches at 9 bases. This CDR3 comprises 15 residues. The J segment lost 8 bases and the V segment lost 6 bases, leaving 11 bases of the junction unmatched. CDR3 sequence reads: CASRDGQGQGDEQFF. CDR3 nucleotide sequence: TGTGCCAGCAGGGACGGACAGGGGCAAGGAGATGAGCAGTTCTTC.

In this sample, this clonotype turned up once. The chain is built from TRBV6-2 or TRBV6-3 and TRBJ2-1, with 7 bases that match TRBD1. Judging by the DNA end, TRBJ2-7 fits better; the J call may be wrong. The CDR3 has 19 amino acids. Germline V gene lookup returns CDR1 MNHEY and CDR2 SVGEGT. CDR3 sequence reads: CASSPGFRGSGGEYNEQYF. In DNA form, the CDR3 reads TGTGCCAGCAGTCCCGGGTTCAGGGGTTCAGGGGGAGAATACAATGAGCAGTACTTC.

The V gene is TRBV7-6, the J gene TRBJ2-1, with D possibly being TRBD1 (6 bases). Per germline, CDR1 SGHVS and CDR2 FNYEAQ. V lost 5 bases and J lost 9, with 17 bases in between. This CDR3 contains 14 residues. The CDR3: CASSLRGTGPEQFF. CDR3 in DNA: TGTGCCAGCAGCCTAAGGGGGACGGGGCCTGAGCAGTTCTTC.

The rearrangement uses TRBV12-3 or TRBV12-4 and TRBJ1-2, with 7 nucleotides matching TRBD1. CDR3 length: 15 amino acids. Germline trimming cut 6 bases from V and 2 bases from J; bases unmatched to any gene: 9. DNA for the CDR3: TGTGCCAGCAGAAGACAGGGACAGACAAACTATGGCTACACCTTC. It translates to CASRRQGQTNYGYTF.

The V call is TRBV20-1, the J call TRBJ2-7; D is perhaps TRBD2 (5 bases). V gave up 3 bases and J gave up 2 bases, with 14 bases separating them. The germline V gene encodes CDR1 DFQATT and CDR2 SNEGSKA (reference sequence). The CDR3 consists of 14 residues. The CDR3 DNA reads TGCAGTGCTAGGAGAGGCAGGACTCCCTACGAGCAGTACTTC. Residues: CSARRGRTPYEQYF.

This chain joins TRBV15 and TRBJ2-7, with D possibly being TRBD2 (6 bases). Germline CDR1 is LNHNV and CDR2 is YYDKDF (reference sequence). This CDR3 spans 15 amino acids. V lost 0 bases to trimming and J lost 0 bases, with 9 bases between them. The DNA of the CDR3 is TGTGCCACCAGCAGAGATAATAGCGGCTCCTACGAGCAGTACTTC. This codes for CATSRDNSGSYEQYF.

The V gene is TRBV12-3 or TRBV12-4, the J gene TRBJ2-3, with D possibly matching TRBD2 (6 bases). There are 21 residues in the CDR3. The V end was cut by 6 bases, the J end by 4 bases, with 35 bases between. The chain's CDR3 is CASRQTWELAARRWLPDTQYF. CDR3 coding DNA: TGTGCCAGCAGACAGACCTGGGAATTAGCGGCTAGGAGGTGGTTGCCAGATACGCAGTATTTT.

The sample holds one count of this clonotype. This chain joins TRBV7-9 and TRBJ1-1; D may be TRBD1 (5 bases). The CDR3 loop spans 15 amino acids. CDR1 is SEHNR and CDR2 is FQNEAQ in the germline V gene (reference sequence). Trimming took off 4 bases at V and 6 bases at J, with 18 bases between the two ends. The chain's CDR3 is CASSSRTAGDAEAFF. In nucleotides, the CDR3 is TGTGCCAGCAGCTCCCGGACGGCGGGGGACGCTGAAGCTTTCTTT.

As DNA, the CDR3 is TGTGCCAGCAGTTTAGGAATGGTCGAGCAGTACTTC. Encoded protein: CASSLGMVEQYF. The rearrangement links TRBV12-3 or TRBV12-4 to TRBJ2-5; D is unclear. The closer fit of TRBJ2-7 to the DNA end suggests the J call may be wrong. This CDR3 contains 12 residues.

Only one count was recorded for this clonotype. The chain is built from TRBV11-2 and TRBJ1-6, with 9 nucleotides matching TRBD1. The CDR3 spans 16 residues. V shed 5 bases and J 9 bases; nucleotides not matched to a gene: 11. Germline CDR1 is SGHAT and CDR2 is FQNNGV. CDR3 nucleotide sequence: TGTGCCAGCAGCCCTCAGACAGACAGGGGGATTTCACCCCTCCACTTT. Its translation is CASSPQTDRGISPLHF.

This chain connects TRBV29-1 to TRBJ2-1; tentative D call: TRBD2 (5 bases). V was shortened by 7 bases and J by 8 bases, with 12 bases between the two germline ends. The CDR3 loop spans 11 amino acids. The germline V gene encodes CDR1 SQVTM and CDR2 ANQGSEA. The CDR3, as DNA: TGCAGCGCGCACCTCGGGGATGAGCAGTTCTTC. Translation gives CSAHLGDEQFF.

The chain employs TRBV20-1 and TRBJ1-5; D is unclear. Germline V gene sequence: CDR1 DFQATT, CDR2 SNEGSKA (reference sequence). The CDR3 runs 14 residues. Trimming left V 5 bases short and J 1 base short, with 12 bases between. CDR3 coding DNA: TGCAGTGCTCCCGGGTATTACAGCAATCAGCCCCAGCATTTT. This gives the protein CSAPGYYSNQPQHF.

The V gene is TRBV29-1, the J gene TRBJ2-1; either TRBD1 or TRBD2 may fit D (5 bases each). Germline values: CDR1 SQVTM, CDR2 ANQGSEA. The V gene lost 4 bases and the J gene lost 10 bases, with 11 bases spanning the gap. The CDR3 covers 11 residues. DNA for the CDR3: TGCAGCGTTGGAGGGGCTCGGGAGCAGTTCTTC. Translating it yields CSVGGAREQFF.

Only one count was recorded for this clonotype. This chain joins TRBV29-1 and TRBJ1-2; weak D call: TRBD1 (6 bases). Trimming stripped 0 bases from V and 4 bases from J, with 21 bases between. CDR3 length: 17 residues. The V gene's germline CDR1 is SQVTM and CDR2 ANQGSEA. CDR3 nucleotide sequence: TGCAGCGTTGAAGACACGGGGGGGGGCCAAAGCATCTATGGCTACACCTTC. Translation gives CSVEDTGGGQSIYGYTF. The complete variable domain, with remaining parts taken from reference TRBV29-1 and TRBJ1-2, reads SAVISQKPSRDICQRGTSLTIQCQVDSQVTMMFWYRQQPGQSLTLIATANQGSEATYESGFVIDKFPISRPNLTFSTLTVSNMSPEDSSIYLCSVEDTGGGQSIYGYTFGSGTRLTVV.

The table lists this clonotype with a few counts. The chain employs TRBV7-3 and TRBJ2-7; 8 bases fit TRBD2. This CDR3 region has 14 residues. The germline CDR1 and CDR2 sequences are SGHTA and FQGTGA. V lost 5 bases and J lost 5; bases outside the gene matches: 8. CDR3 DNA sequence: TGTGCCAGCAGCCCCGCGGGGGGCATCAACGAGCAGTACTTC. It codes for CASSPAGGINEQYF.

The sample holds many counts of this clonotype. The gene calls are TRBV10-3 and TRBJ2-5; D unresolved. V was clipped by 3 bases and J by 1 base, with 6 bases between them. CDR1 ENHRY and CDR2 SYGVKD come from the germline V gene. The length of the CDR3 is 13 residues. CDR3 DNA: TGTGCCATCAGTGAAAACAGCCAAGAGACCCAGTACTTC. Translation: CAISENSQETQYF.

The V call is TRBV19, the J call TRBJ1-5; D might be TRBD1 (5 bases). Germline V lookup: CDR1 LNHDA, CDR2 SQIVND (reference sequence). Trimming took off 3 bases at V and 7 bases at J, with 13 bases between the two ends. The CDR3 is 14 residues long. The chain's CDR3 is CASSMVTGGQPQHF. The CDR3 DNA reads as TGTGCCAGTAGTATGGTGACCGGGGGGCAGCCCCAGCATTTT.